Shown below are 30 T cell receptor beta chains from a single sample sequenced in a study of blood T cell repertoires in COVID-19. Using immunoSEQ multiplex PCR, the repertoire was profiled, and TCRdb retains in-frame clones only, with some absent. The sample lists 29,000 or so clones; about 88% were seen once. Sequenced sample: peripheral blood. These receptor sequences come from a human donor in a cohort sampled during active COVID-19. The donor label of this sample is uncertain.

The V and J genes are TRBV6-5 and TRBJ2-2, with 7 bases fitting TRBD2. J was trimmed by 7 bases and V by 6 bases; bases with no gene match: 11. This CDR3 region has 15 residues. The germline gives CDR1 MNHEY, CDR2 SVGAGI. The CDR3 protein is CASRTTSSRNGELFF. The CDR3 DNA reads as TGTGCCAGCAGAACGACTAGCAGTCGCAACGGGGAGCTGTTTTTT.

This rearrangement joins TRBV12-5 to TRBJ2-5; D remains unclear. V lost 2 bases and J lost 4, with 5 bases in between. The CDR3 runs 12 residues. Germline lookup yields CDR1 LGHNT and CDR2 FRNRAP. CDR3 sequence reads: CASGLIRETQYF. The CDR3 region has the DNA TGTGCTAGTGGTTTGATTAGAGAGACCCAGTACTTC.

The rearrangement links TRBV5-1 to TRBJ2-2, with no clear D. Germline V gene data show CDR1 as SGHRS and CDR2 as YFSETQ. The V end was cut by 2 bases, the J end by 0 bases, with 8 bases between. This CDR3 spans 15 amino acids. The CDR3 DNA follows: TGCGCCAGCAGCTTAATATCGGCGAACACCGGGGAGCTGTTTTTT. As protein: CASSLISANTGELFF.

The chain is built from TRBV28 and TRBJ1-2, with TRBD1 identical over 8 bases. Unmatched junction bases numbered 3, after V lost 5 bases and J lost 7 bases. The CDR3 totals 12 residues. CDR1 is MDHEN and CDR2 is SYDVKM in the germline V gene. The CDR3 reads CASSPRGLGYTF. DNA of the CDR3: TGTGCCAGCAGTCCCAGGGGGCTTGGCTACACCTTC.

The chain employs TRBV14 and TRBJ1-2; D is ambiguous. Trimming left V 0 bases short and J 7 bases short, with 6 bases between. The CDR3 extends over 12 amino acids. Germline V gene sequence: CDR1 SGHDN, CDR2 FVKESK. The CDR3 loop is CASSQDRVGYTF. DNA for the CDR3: TGTGCCAGCAGCCAAGATCGGGTTGGCTACACCTTC. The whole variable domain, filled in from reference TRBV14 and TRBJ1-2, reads EAGVTQFPSHSVIEKGQTVTLRCDPISGHDNLYWYRRVMGKEIKFLLHFVKESKQDESGMPNNRFLAERTGGTYSTLKVQPAELEDSGVYFCASSQDRVGYTFGSGTRLTVV.

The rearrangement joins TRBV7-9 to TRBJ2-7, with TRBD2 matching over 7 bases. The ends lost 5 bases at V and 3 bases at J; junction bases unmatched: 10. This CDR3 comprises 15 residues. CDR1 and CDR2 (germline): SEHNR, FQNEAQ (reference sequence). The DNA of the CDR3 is TGTGCCAGCAGCCCCCCTGGGGCTAGCGGCTACGAGCAGTACTTC. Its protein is CASSPPGASGYEQYF.

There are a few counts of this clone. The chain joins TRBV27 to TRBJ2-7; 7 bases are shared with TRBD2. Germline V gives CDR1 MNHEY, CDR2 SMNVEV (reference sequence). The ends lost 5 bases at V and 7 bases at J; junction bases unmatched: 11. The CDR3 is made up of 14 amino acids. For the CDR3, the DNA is TGTGCCAGCAGTCTAAGTGGGCGGGAGCGTGAGCAGTACTTC. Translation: CASSLSGREREQYF.

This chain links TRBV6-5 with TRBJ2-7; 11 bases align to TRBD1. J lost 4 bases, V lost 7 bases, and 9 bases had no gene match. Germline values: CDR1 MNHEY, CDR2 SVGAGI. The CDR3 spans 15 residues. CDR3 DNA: TGTGCCAGCAACCTACGGACAGGGGGCGAGTACGAGCAGTACTTC. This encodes CASNLRTGGEYEQYF.

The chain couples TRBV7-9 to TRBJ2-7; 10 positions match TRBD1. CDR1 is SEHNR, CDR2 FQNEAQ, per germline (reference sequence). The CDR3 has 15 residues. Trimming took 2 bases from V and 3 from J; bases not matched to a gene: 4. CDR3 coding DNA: TGTGCCAGCAGCTTACCCAGGACAGGGGGCTACGAGCAGTACTTC. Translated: CASSLPRTGGYEQYF.

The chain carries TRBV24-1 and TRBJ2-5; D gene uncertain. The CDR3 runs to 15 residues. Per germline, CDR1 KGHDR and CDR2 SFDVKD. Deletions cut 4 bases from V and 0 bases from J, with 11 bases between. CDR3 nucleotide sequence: TGTGCCACCAGTGACCCTGACATCTACCAAGAGACCCAGTACTTC. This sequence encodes CATSDPDIYQETQYF.

CDR3 nucleotides: TGTGCCAGCAGCCACTTCTTTGAAAAACTGTTTTTT. This gives the protein CASSHFFEKLFF. The chain uses TRBV11-2 and TRBJ1-4; D is undetermined. Germline CDR1 reads SGHAT; CDR2 reads FQNNGV. The CDR3 sequence is 12 residues long. V was pared by 5 bases and J by 7 bases, with 8 bases between.

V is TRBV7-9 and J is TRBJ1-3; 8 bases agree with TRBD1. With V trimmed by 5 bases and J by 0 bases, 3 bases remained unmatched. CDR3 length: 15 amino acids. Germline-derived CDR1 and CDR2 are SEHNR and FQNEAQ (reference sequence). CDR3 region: CASSRDRSSGNTIYF. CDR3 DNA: TGTGCCAGCAGCCGGGACAGGAGCTCTGGAAACACCATATATTTT.

CDR3 in amino acids: CASSDSGQGNMKQFF. The CDR3, as DNA: TGTGCCAGCAGTGATTCCGGTCAGGGGAACATGAAGCAGTTCTTC. This sequence joins TRBV6-1 and TRBJ2-1; the D gene is possibly TRBD1 (6 bases). This CDR3 contains 15 residues. Germline loops: CDR1 MNHNS, CDR2 SASEGT. Trimming took 3 bases from V and 11 from J, leaving 20 bases between them.

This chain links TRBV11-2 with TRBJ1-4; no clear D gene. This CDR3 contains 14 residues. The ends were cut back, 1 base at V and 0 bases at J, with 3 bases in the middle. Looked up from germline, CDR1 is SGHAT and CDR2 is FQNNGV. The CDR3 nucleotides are TGTGCCAGCAGCTTAGCAGCAACTAATGAAAAACTGTTTTTT. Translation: CASSLAATNEKLFF.

DNA for the CDR3: TGCGCCAGCAGCTTGGCCGGGGGATCGGTCACTGAAGCTTTCTTT. It translates to CASSLAGGSVTEAFF. The chain carries TRBV5-1 and TRBJ1-1; a possible D gene is TRBD1 (5 bases). The CDR3 covers 15 residues. CDR1 is SGHRS, CDR2 YFSETQ, per germline. Trimming left V 0 bases short and J 4 bases short, with 13 bases between.

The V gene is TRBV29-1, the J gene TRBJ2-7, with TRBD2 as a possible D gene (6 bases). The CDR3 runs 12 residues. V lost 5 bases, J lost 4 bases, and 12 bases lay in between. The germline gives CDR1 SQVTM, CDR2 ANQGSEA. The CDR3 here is CSVTGVRYEQYF. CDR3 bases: TGCAGCGTTACGGGGGTAAGGTACGAGCAGTACTTC.

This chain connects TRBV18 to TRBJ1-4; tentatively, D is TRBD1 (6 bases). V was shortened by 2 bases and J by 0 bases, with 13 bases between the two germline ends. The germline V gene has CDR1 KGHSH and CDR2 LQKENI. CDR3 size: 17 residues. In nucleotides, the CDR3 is TGTGCCAGCTCACCAGACGGGACACTAACAACTAATGAAAAACTGTTTTTT. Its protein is CASSPDGTLTTNEKLFF. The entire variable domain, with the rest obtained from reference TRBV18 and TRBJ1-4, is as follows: NAGVMQNPRHLVRRRGQEARLRCSPMKGHSHVYWYRQLPEEGLKFMVYLQKENIIDESGMPKERFSAEFPKEGPSILRIQQVVRGDSAAYFCASSPDGTLTTNEKLFFGSGTQLSVL.

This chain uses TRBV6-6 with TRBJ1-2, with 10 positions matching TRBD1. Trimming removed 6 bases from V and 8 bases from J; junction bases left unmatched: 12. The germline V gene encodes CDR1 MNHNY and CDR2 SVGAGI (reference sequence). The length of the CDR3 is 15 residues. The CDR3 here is CASRAPGGQGFGYTF. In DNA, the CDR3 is TGTGCCAGCAGAGCCCCGGGGGGACAGGGGTTCGGCTACACCTTC.

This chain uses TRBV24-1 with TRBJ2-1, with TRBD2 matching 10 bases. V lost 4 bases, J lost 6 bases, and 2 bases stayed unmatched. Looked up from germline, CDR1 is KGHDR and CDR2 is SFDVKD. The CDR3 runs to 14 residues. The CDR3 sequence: CATSELAGFNEQFF. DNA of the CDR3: TGTGCCACCAGTGAACTAGCGGGGTTCAATGAGCAGTTCTTC.

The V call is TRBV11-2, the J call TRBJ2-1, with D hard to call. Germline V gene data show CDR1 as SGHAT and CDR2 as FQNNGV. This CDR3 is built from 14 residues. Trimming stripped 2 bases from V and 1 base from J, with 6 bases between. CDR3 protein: CASSLPGSYNEQFF. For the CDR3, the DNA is TGTGCCAGCAGCTTACCCGGGTCCTACAATGAGCAGTTCTTC.

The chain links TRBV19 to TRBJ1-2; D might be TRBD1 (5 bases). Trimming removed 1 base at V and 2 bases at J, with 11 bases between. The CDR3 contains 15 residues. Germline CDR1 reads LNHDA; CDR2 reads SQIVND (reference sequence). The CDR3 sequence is CASSIVGAENYGYTF. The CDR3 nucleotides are TGTGCCAGTAGTATAGTTGGGGCCGAGAACTATGGCTACACCTTC.

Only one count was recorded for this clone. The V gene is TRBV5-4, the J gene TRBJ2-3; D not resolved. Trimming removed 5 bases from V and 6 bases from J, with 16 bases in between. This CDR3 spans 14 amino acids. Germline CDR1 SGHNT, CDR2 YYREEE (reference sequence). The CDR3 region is CASSSIRQADTQYF. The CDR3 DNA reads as TGTGCCAGCAGTTCCATACGGCAGGCCGATACGCAGTATTTT.

The CDR3 loop reads CASSQWDRGYNEQFF. The CDR3 DNA sequence: TGTGCCAGCAGCCAGTGGGACAGGGGTTACAATGAGCAGTTCTTC. This chain joins TRBV3-1 (or the pseudogene TRBV3-2) and TRBJ2-1; TRBD1 aligns across 10 bases. The CDR3 is 15 residues long. Germline lookup yields CDR1 LGHDT and CDR2 YNNKEL (reference sequence). Trimming removed 3 bases from V and 4 bases from J; junction bases left unmatched: 3.

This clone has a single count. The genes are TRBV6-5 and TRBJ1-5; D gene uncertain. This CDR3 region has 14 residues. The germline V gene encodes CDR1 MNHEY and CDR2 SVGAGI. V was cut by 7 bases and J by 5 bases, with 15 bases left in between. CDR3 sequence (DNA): TGTGCCAGCAACGCTGACTCTGCCTATCAGCCCCAGCATTTT. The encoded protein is CASNADSAYQPQHF.

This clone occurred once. The CDR3 loop reads CASSMGPKGSEAFF. As DNA, the CDR3 is TGTGCCAGTAGTATGGGGCCCAAAGGGTCAGAAGCTTTCTTT. V gene TRBV19 combines with J gene TRBJ1-1; a weak D match, TRBD1 (5 bases). This CDR3 spans 14 amino acids. The ends were cut back, 3 bases at V and 8 bases at J, with 16 bases in the middle. Germline CDR1 is LNHDA and CDR2 is SQIVND (reference sequence).

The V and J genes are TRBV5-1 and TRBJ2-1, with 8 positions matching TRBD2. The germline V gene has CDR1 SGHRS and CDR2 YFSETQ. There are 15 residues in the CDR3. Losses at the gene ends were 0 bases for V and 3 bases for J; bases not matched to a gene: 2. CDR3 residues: CASSLGSGGYNEQFF. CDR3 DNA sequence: TGCGCCAGCAGCTTGGGAAGCGGGGGCTACAATGAGCAGTTCTTC.

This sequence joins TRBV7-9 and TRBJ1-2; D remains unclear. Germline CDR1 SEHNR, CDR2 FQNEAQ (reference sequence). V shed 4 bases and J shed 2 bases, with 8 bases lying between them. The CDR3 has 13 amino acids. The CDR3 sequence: CASSSQKNYGYTF. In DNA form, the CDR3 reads TGTGCCAGCAGCTCACAGAAAAACTATGGCTACACCTTC.

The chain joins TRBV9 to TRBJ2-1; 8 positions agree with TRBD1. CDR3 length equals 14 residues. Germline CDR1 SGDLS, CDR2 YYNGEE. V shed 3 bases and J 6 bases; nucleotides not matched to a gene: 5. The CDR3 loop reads CASSGMTGANEQFF. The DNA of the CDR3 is TGTGCCAGCAGCGGCATGACAGGGGCCAATGAGCAGTTCTTC. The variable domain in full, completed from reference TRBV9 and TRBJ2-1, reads DSGVTQTPKHLITATGQRVTLRCSPRSGDLSVYWYQQSLDQGLQFLIQYYNGEERAKGNILERFSAQQFPDLHSELNLSSLELGDSALYFCASSGMTGANEQFFGPGTRLTVL.

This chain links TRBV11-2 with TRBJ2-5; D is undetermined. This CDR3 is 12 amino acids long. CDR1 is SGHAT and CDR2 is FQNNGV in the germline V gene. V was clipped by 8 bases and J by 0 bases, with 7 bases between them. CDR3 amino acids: CASALDQETQYF. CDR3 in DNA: TGTGCCAGCGCTCTAGACCAAGAGACCCAGTACTTC.

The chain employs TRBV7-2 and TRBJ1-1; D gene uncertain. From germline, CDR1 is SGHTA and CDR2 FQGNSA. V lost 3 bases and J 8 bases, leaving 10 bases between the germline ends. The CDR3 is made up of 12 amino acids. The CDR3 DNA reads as TGTGCCAGCAGCTTTCGTGGCAGGGAAGCTTTCTTT. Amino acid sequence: CASSFRGREAFF. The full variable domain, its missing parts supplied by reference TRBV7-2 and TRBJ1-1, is GAGVSQSPSNKVTEKGKDVELRCDPISGHTALYWYRQSLGQGLEFLIYFQGNSAPDKSGLPSDRFSAERTGGSVSTLTIQRTQQEDSAVYLCASSFRGREAFFGQGTRLTVV.